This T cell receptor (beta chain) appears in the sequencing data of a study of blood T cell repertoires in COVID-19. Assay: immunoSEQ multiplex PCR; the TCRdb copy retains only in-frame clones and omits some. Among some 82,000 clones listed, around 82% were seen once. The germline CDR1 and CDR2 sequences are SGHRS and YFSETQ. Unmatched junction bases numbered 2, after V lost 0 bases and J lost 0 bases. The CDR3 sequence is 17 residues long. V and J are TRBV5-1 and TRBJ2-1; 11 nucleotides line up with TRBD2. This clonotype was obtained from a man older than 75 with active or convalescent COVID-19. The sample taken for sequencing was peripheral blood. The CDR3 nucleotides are TGCGCCAGCAGCTTGGATCTAGCGGGGGGCTCCTACAATGAGCAGTTCTTC. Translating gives CASSLDLAGGSYNEQFF.